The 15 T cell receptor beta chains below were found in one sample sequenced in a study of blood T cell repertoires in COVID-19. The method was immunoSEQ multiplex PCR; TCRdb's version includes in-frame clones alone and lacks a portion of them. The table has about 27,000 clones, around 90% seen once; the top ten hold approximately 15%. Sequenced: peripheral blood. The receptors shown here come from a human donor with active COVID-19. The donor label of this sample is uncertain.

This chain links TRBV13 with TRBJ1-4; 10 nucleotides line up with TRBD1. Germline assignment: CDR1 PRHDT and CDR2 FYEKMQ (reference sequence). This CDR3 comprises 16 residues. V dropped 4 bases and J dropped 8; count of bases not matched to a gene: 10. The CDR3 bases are TGTGCCAGCAGCTCATCGACAGGGGGCAGGGAGGAAAAACTGTTTTTT. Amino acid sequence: CASSSSTGGREEKLFF.

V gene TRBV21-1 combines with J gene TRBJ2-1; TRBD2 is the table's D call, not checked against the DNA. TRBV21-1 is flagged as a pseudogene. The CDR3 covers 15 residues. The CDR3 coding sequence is TGTGCCAGCAGCAAAGAGAATGCGGGGGGGGTTGAGCAGTTCTTC. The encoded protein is CASSKENAGGVEQFF.

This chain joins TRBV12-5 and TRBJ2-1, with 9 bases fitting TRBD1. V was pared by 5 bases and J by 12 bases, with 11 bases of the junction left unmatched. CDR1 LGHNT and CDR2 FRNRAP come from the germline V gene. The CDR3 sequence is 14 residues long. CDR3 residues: CASGRGTGPQGQFF. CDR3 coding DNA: TGTGCTAGTGGTCGCGGGACAGGGCCGCAGGGGCAGTTCTTC.

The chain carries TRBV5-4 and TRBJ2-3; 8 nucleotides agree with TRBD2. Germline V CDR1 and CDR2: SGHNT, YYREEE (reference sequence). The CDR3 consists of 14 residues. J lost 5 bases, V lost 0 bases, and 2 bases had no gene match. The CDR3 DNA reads TGTGCCAGCAGCTTGGCTGCGGGGGGAGATACGCAGTATTTT. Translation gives CASSLAAGGDTQYF. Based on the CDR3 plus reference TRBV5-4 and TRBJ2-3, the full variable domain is ETGVTQSPTHLIKTRGQQVTLRCSSQSGHNTVSWYQQALGQGPQFIFQYYREEENGRGNFPPRFSGLQFPNYSSELNVNALELDDSALYLCASSLAAGGDTQYFGPGTRLTVL.

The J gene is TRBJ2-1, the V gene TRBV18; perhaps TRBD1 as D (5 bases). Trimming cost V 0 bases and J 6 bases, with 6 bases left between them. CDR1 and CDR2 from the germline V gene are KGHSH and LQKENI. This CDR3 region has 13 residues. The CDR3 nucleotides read TGTGCCAGCTCACCACCTAGGGGCAATGAGCAGTTCTTC. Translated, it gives CASSPPRGNEQFF.

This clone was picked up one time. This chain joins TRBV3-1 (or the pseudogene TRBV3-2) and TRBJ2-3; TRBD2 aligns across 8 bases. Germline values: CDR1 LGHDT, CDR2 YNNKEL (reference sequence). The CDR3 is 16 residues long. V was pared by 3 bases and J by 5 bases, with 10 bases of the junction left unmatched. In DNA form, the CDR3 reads TGTGCCAGCAGCCATGACCTTCGAGCGGGAGAAGATACGCAGTATTTT. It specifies CASSHDLRAGEDTQYF.

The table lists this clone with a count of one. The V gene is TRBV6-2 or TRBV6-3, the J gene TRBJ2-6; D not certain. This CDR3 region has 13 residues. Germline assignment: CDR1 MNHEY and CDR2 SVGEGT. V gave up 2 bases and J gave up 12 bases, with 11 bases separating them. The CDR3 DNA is TGTGCCAGCAGTTACCCCGATCCTAGCGTCCTGACTTTC. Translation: CASSYPDPSVLTF.

The CDR3 bases are TGTGCCAGCTCCCCATCCACAGTCACCACTGAAGCTTTCTTT. Amino acids: CASSPSTVTTEAFF. This rearrangement joins TRBV18 to TRBJ1-1; no firm D call. V shed 6 bases and J shed 4 bases, with 15 bases lying between them. CDR1 and CDR2 (germline): KGHSH, LQKENI. The CDR3 totals 14 residues.

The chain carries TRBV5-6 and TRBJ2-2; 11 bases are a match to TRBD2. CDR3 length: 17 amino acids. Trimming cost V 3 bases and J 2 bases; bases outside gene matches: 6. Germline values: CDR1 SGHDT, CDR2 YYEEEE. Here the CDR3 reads CASSSSLAGGNTGELFF. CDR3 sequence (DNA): TGTGCCAGCAGCTCATCGCTAGCGGGGGGAAACACCGGGGAGCTGTTTTTT.

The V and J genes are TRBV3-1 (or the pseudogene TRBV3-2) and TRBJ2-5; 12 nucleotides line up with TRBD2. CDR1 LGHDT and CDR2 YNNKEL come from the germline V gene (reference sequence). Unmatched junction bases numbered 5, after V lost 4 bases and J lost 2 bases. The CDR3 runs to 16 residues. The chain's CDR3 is CASSPGLAGPQETQYF. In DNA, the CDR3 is TGTGCCAGCAGCCCCGGACTAGCGGGGCCTCAAGAGACCCAGTACTTC.

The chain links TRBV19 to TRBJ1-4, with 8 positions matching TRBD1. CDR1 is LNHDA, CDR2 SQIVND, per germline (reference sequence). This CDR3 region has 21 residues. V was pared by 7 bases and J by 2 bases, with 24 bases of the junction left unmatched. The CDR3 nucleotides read TGTGCCAGTACCCTGACCTTCTCCGGGACAGGCGTTCGATCGACTAATGAAAAACTGTTTTTT. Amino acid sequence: CASTLTFSGTGVRSTNEKLFF.

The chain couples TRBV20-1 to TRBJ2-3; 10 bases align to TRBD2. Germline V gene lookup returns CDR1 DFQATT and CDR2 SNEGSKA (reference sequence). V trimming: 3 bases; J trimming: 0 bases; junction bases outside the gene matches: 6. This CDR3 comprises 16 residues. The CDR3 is CSASPSSGRSTDTQYF. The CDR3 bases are TGCAGTGCTAGTCCCTCTAGCGGGAGAAGCACAGATACGCAGTATTTT.

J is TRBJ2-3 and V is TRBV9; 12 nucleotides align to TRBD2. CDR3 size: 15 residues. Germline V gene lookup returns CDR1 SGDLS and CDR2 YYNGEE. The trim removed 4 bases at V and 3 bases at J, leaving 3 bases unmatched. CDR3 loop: CASSLAGGRTDTQYF. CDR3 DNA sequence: TGTGCCAGCAGCCTAGCGGGAGGGAGAACAGATACGCAGTATTTT.

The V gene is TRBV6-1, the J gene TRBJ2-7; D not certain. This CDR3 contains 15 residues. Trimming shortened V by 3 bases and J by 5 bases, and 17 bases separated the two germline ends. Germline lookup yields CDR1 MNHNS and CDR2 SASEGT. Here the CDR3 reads CASSEPRRLRDEQYF. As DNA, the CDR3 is TGTGCCAGCAGTGAGCCCCGGCGGCTTCGCGACGAGCAGTACTTC.

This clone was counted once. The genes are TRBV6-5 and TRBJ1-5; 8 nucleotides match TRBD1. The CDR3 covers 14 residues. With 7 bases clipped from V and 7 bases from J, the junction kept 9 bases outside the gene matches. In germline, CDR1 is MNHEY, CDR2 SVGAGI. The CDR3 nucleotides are TGTGCCAGCACCACAGGACAGGGTTGGCAGCCCCAGCATTTT. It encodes CASTTGQGWQPQHF.